This T cell receptor beta chain was obtained from a study of T-cell reconstitution after alpha-beta-depleted transplantation in children. Unique molecular identifiers were built into the TCRbeta library. TCRdb used MiXCR to reprocess the PCR reads, holding one entry per CDR3 protein. The table records 200,000 to 300,000 distinct CDR3 sequences, just under 8.5% of them present only once. This clonotype appeared many times. The target antigen is unknown. Regarding the study as a whole: Some patients' high day-60 TCRbeta diversity was attributed to recipient cells surviving conditioning. Reportedly, only several hundred clones from non-depleted graft cells drove alpha-beta T-cell counts at about two months. T-cell counts and diversity were attributed mostly to newly produced T cells one year after transplant.

The receptor was derived from a male patient between 10 and 17 years old who had a stem cell transplant for acute lymphoblastic leukemia, so the T cells may come from the graft donor. The sequencing used PBMCs, mostly from graft donor cells, collected 180 days after TCRalphabeta/CD19-depleted stem cell transplant.

The CDR3 spells CASSFEGRPYNSPLHF. DNA for the CDR3: TGTGCCAGCAGTTTTGAGGGGCGCCCCTATAATTCACCCCTCCACTTT. This chain links TRBV27 with TRBJ1-6; perhaps TRBD1 as D (5 bases). This CDR3 has 16 residues. The germline V gene encodes CDR1 MNHEY and CDR2 SMNVEV (reference sequence). V lost 3 bases, J lost 2 bases, and 11 bases lay in between.